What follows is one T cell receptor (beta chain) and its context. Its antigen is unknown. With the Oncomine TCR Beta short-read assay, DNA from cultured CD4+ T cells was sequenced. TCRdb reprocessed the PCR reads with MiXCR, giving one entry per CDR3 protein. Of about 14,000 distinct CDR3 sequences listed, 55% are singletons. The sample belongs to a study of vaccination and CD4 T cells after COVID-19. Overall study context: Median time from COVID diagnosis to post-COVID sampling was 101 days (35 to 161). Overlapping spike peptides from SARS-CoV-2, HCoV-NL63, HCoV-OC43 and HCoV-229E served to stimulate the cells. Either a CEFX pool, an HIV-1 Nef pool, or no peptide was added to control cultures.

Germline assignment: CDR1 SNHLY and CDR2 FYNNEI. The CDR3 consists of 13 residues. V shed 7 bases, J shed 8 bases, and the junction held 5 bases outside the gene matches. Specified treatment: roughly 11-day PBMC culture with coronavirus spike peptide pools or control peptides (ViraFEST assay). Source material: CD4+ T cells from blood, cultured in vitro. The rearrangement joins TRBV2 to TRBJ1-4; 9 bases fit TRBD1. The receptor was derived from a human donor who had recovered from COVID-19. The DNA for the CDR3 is TGTGCCAGCAAAGGGACAGGGCTCGAAAAACTGTTTTTT. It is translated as CASKGTGLEKLFF.